The entry below gives a single T cell receptor (beta chain) sequence along with its context. The antigen remains unidentified. The source of the sample is a study of cytomegalovirus exposure and HLA in healthy donors. General observations from the study: Testing in vitro showed a few CMV-associated chains specific for CMV antigens. Available immune exposure information was restricted to CMV serostatus only. Some segments of the V type, notably TRBV6-2 and TRBV6-3, were excluded as indistinguishable.

Use of 60 Vbeta and 13 Jbeta primers characterized the PCR. How the authors handled the data: Approximately 12 million of some 80 million unique TCR beta chains were shared, per a later count. The assay was immunoSEQ multiplex PCR, and TCRdb's table has in-frame clones only and misses some. Clone size and the V and J calls come from that table; the DNA yielded D and trimming. This table has approximately 240,000 clones, roughly 91% appearing once. The CDR3 consists of 16 residues. In germline, CDR1 is SGHNT, CDR2 YYREEE (reference sequence). Losses at the gene ends were 3 bases for V and 3 bases for J; bases not matched to a gene: 10.

The source material was PBMCs. The receptor's source is a woman aged 18-30 years in good health and CMV-seronegative. This chain connects TRBV5-4 to TRBJ2-5, with 8 bases matching TRBD2. For the CDR3, the DNA is TGTGCCAGCAGCTCCCTAGCGGGCCTCGGGGAAGAGACCCAGTACTTC. It specifies CASSSLAGLGEETQYF.